The 29 T cell receptor beta chains below were found in one sample sequenced in a study of PD-L1 blockade in urothelial cancer. The time point was: pretreatment peripheral blood. The protocol was immunoSEQ multiplex PCR, while the TCRdb copy is restricted to in-frame clones and leaves out a portion. The sample records tens of thousands of clones, 90% being singletons. The sample was PBMCs, taken around atezolizumab (anti-PD-L1) treatment. These receptors originate from a man aged 55-75 years with urothelial cancer.

The CDR3 loop is CASSGGPRLGNEQFF. CDR3 coding DNA: TGTGCCAGCAGCGGCGGCCCCCGTCTCGGCAATGAGCAGTTCTTC. The genes are TRBV7-2 and TRBJ2-1; D ambiguous. V lost 5 bases and J lost 6, with 17 bases in between. Looked up from germline, CDR1 is SGHTA and CDR2 is FQGNSA. CDR3 length equals 15 residues.

This sequence joins TRBV19 and TRBJ1-3, with D perhaps TRBD1 (6 bases). The V gene's germline CDR1 is LNHDA and CDR2 SQIVND (reference sequence). The CDR3 spans 16 residues. V was trimmed by 3 bases and J by 0 bases, leaving 12 bases between them. The CDR3 sequence: CASSISGANSGNTIYF. CDR3 sequence (DNA): TGTGCCAGTAGTATTTCAGGGGCGAACTCTGGAAACACCATATATTTT.

This chain links TRBV5-6 with TRBJ2-2, with TRBD2 matching 8 bases. Germline V gene sequence: CDR1 SGHDT, CDR2 YYEEEE. J gave up 3 bases and V 4 bases, and 5 bases lay outside the gene matches. CDR3 length: 15 residues. For the CDR3, the DNA is TGTGCCAGCAGCCAAGCGGGAGTCGACACCGGGGAGCTGTTTTTT. Protein sequence: CASSQAGVDTGELFF.

The chain couples TRBV9 to TRBJ2-1, with 7 bases fitting TRBD2. The V segment lost 0 bases and the J segment 3 bases; nucleotides outside the gene matches: 6. Per germline, CDR1 SGDLS and CDR2 YYNGEE. This CDR3 region has 16 residues. This chain's CDR3 is CASSVEGSGDYNEQFF. CDR3 nucleotides: TGTGCCAGCAGCGTAGAGGGGAGCGGGGACTACAATGAGCAGTTCTTC.

This sequence joins TRBV19 and TRBJ2-7; 9 bases align to TRBD2. Germline CDR1 LNHDA, CDR2 SQIVND (reference sequence). The CDR3 consists of 14 residues. Trimming removed 4 bases from V and 1 base from J; junction bases left unmatched: 2. CDR3 sequence: CASSSAGGSYEQYF. CDR3 nucleotides: TGTGCCAGTAGTAGCGCGGGGGGGTCCTACGAGCAGTACTTC.

The chain joins TRBV19 to TRBJ2-7, with D hard to call. The germline CDR1 and CDR2 sequences are LNHDA and SQIVND (reference sequence). Trimming left V 5 bases short and J 0 bases short, with 11 bases between. There are 14 residues in the CDR3. The DNA of the CDR3 is TGTGCCAGTAGTCCGGTCAAGAGCTCCTACGAGCAGTACTTC. Translation gives CASSPVKSSYEQYF.

The chain uses TRBV27 and TRBJ2-1; the match to TRBD2 covers 10 bases. J was trimmed by 2 bases and V by 4 bases; bases with no gene match: 14. The CDR3 is made up of 19 amino acids. Germline V gene data show CDR1 as MNHEY and CDR2 as SMNVEV (reference sequence). DNA for the CDR3: TGTGCCAGCAGTTCCATACCTACTTCTAGCGGGAGAGCCTACAATGAGCAGTTCTTC. Its translation: CASSSIPTSSGRAYNEQFF.

The V and J genes are TRBV28 and TRBJ1-5; TRBD1 matches 7 bases. Germline CDR1 is MDHEN and CDR2 is SYDVKM. This CDR3 region has 17 residues. The V gene end was trimmed by 5 bases and the J gene end by 0 bases; junction bases not matched to a gene: 10. CDR3 bases: TGTGCCAGCAGTATTATCCAGGGGGATTATAGCAATCAGCCCCAGCATTTT. It is translated as CASSIIQGDYSNQPQHF. The variable domain in full, completed from reference TRBV28 and TRBJ1-5, reads DVKVTQSSRYLVKRTGEKVFLECVQDMDHENMFWYRQDPGLGLRLIYFSYDVKMKEKGDIPEGYSVSREKKERFSLILESASTNQTSMYLCASSIIQGDYSNQPQHFGDGTRLSIL.

The chain uses TRBV9 and TRBJ1-4, with D possibly being TRBD1 (5 bases). V was cut by 4 bases and J by 6 bases, with 16 bases left in between. The CDR3 length is 15 residues. Germline V gives CDR1 SGDLS, CDR2 YYNGEE. CDR3 in DNA: TGTGCCAGCAGCCCCTTTCAGGGTGGGGATGAAAAACTGTTTTTT. Translation gives CASSPFQGGDEKLFF.

This chain links TRBV9 with TRBJ1-1, with 7 bases matching TRBD1. V gave up 6 bases and J gave up 3 bases; unmatched junction bases: 8. CDR1 SGDLS and CDR2 YYNGEE come from the germline V gene. The CDR3 covers 14 residues. CDR3 sequence reads: CASTETGQDTEAFF. The CDR3 DNA reads TGTGCCAGCACCGAAACAGGACAGGACACTGAAGCTTTCTTT.

This sequence joins TRBV5-1 and TRBJ2-3, with 11 bases that match TRBD2. The CDR3 has 16 amino acids. Germline values: CDR1 SGHRS, CDR2 YFSETQ. V shed 4 bases, J shed 2 bases, and the junction held 6 bases outside the gene matches. This CDR3 reads CASSGGLAVITDTQYF. CDR3 bases: TGCGCCAGCAGCGGGGGACTAGCGGTGATCACAGATACGCAGTATTTT.

This clone was counted a single time. The genes are TRBV9 and TRBJ2-5; 7 bases line up with TRBD2. Germline CDR1 and CDR2: SGDLS and YYNGEE. The CDR3 sequence is 14 residues long. The J segment lost 5 bases and the V segment lost 0 bases, leaving 4 bases of the junction unmatched. The CDR3 nucleotides read TGTGCCAGCAGCGTAGGCGGGAGCGGGGAGACCCAGTACTTC. It specifies CASSVGGSGETQYF.

This clone was detected once. This rearrangement joins TRBV4-3 to TRBJ2-5, with 10 positions matching TRBD1. Losses at the gene ends were 0 bases for V and 7 bases for J; bases not matched to a gene: 11. The germline V gene encodes CDR1 LGHNA and CDR2 YSLEER. This CDR3 spans 17 amino acids. CDR3 protein: CASSQEGTGAFTGTQYF. In nucleotides, the CDR3 is TGCGCCAGCAGCCAAGAGGGGACAGGGGCGTTTACGGGGACCCAGTACTTC.

This clone was detected only once. The chain has TRBV11-1 and TRBJ2-7; 12 nucleotides agree with TRBD2. CDR3 length: 17 amino acids. J was trimmed by 0 bases and V by 5 bases; bases with no gene match: 8. Germline CDR1 reads SGHAT; CDR2 reads FQDESV (reference sequence). CDR3: CASSKLAGGGRSYEQYF. DNA for the CDR3: TGTGCCAGCAGCAAACTAGCGGGGGGCGGTCGCTCCTACGAGCAGTACTTC.

This chain connects TRBV2 to TRBJ2-2; a possible D gene is TRBD1 (5 bases). In germline, CDR1 is SNHLY, CDR2 FYNNEI. The ends were cut back, 8 bases at V and 1 base at J, with 14 bases in the middle. The CDR3 is made up of 15 amino acids. The chain's CDR3 is CASGPGRLNTGELFF. Here the CDR3 DNA reads TGTGCCAGCGGGCCAGGGCGACTGAACACCGGGGAGCTGTTTTTT.

The chain couples TRBV5-5 to TRBJ1-1, with D possibly TRBD1 on 6 matching bases. The CDR3 is 16 residues long. Germline assignment: CDR1 SGHKS and CDR2 YYEKEE (reference sequence). V shed 0 bases and J shed 0 bases, with 12 bases lying between them. CDR3 sequence: CASSLVGGGMNTEAFF. As DNA, the CDR3 is TGTGCCAGCAGCTTGGTAGGGGGTGGCATGAACACTGAAGCTTTCTTT.

This chain uses TRBV10-1 with TRBJ2-1, with 7 bases aligning to TRBD2. Germline V lookup: CDR1 WNHNN, CDR2 SYGVQD (reference sequence). The CDR3 is 14 amino acids. Germline trimming cut 1 base from V and 9 bases from J; bases unmatched to any gene: 6. CDR3 region: CASSELREICEQFF. CDR3 nucleotides: TGCGCCAGCAGTGAGTTGCGGGAGATCTGTGAGCAGTTCTTC.

Sample share makes this clone medium-sized. The chain employs TRBV4-3 and TRBJ2-3; TRBD1 is a possible D gene (6 bases). Germline CDR1 LGHNA, CDR2 YSLEER. Trimming pared 3 bases from V and 2 bases from J, leaving 15 bases between. CDR3 size: 16 residues. The CDR3 loop reads CASSHTTGLNTDTQYF. The DNA for the CDR3 is TGCGCCAGCAGCCACACGACAGGATTGAACACAGATACGCAGTATTTT.

With regard to this clone: Germline and junction disagree at one end, which may indicate a read error. The chain links TRBV7-7 to TRBJ2-7; 7 bases fit TRBD2. The length of the CDR3 is 16 residues. Germline-derived CDR1 and CDR2 are SSHAT and FNYEAQ (reference sequence). CDR3: CASSPPRGRVFYEQYF. The CDR3 bases are TGTGCTAGCAGTCCACCTCGTGGGAGGGTCTTCTACGAGCAGTACTTC.

The genes are TRBV5-4 and TRBJ2-5; weak D call: TRBD1 (6 bases). The CDR3 extends over 14 amino acids. The germline V and J ends were trimmed by 2 bases and 1 base, with 9 bases remaining between them. CDR1 and CDR2 (germline): SGHNT, YYREEE (reference sequence). DNA of the CDR3: TGTGCCAGCAGCTTAATGGACAGCCAAGAGACCCAGTACTTC. Protein: CASSLMDSQETQYF. The full variable domain, its missing parts supplied by reference TRBV5-4 and TRBJ2-5, is ETGVTQSPTHLIKTRGQQVTLRCSSQSGHNTVSWYQQALGQGPQFIFQYYREEENGRGNFPPRFSGLQFPNYSSELNVNALELDDSALYLCASSLMDSQETQYFGPGTRLLVL.

This chain uses TRBV5-1 with TRBJ2-1; tentative D call: TRBD2 (6 bases). V shed 2 bases and J shed 2 bases, with 17 bases lying between them. The CDR3 sequence is 17 residues long. CDR1 SGHRS and CDR2 YFSETQ come from the germline V gene. The CDR3 spells CASSFGGTSLTYNEQFF. DNA of the CDR3: TGCGCCAGCAGCTTCGGCGGGACCAGCCTCACCTACAATGAGCAGTTCTTC.

The V and J genes are TRBV7-2 and TRBJ1-2; 8 bases line up with TRBD1. Trimming took 1 base from V and 0 from J; bases not matched to a gene: 1. This CDR3 contains 15 residues. The germline V gene encodes CDR1 SGHTA and CDR2 FQGNSA. CDR3 residues: CASSLEQGANYGYTF. Written as DNA, the CDR3 is TGTGCCAGCAGCTTAGAACAGGGGGCTAACTATGGCTACACCTTC.

The chain employs TRBV6-1 and TRBJ2-7; 7 nucleotides align to TRBD1. Germline V gives CDR1 MNHNS, CDR2 SASEGT. The V gene end was trimmed by 8 bases and the J gene end by 4 bases; junction bases not matched to a gene: 11. The CDR3 is 14 residues long. The CDR3 loop reads CASSGGTDKYEQYF. The CDR3 DNA follows: TGTGCCAGCTCTGGTGGGACAGACAAGTACGAGCAGTACTTC.

The chain is built from TRBV28 and TRBJ2-7; 8 positions agree with TRBD2. The CDR3 has 17 amino acids. Germline V gene lookup returns CDR1 MDHEN and CDR2 SYDVKM. V dropped 3 bases and J dropped 4; count of bases not matched to a gene: 14. DNA of the CDR3: TGTGCCAGCAGTTTGGCGGTTTCCGGACTAGCCGCTTACGAGCAGTACTTC. Translation: CASSLAVSGLAAYEQYF.

The chain links TRBV6-5 to TRBJ2-1; 10 bases align to TRBD2. This CDR3 contains 15 residues. Germline CDR1 reads MNHEY; CDR2 reads SVGAGI. J was trimmed by 5 bases and V by 6 bases; bases with no gene match: 7. In DNA, the CDR3 is TGTGCCAGCAGCAATAGCGGGAGGCCCGACAATGAGCAGTTCTTC. It translates to CASSNSGRPDNEQFF.

The rearrangement joins TRBV14 to TRBJ1-1; 7 bases line up with TRBD1. The CDR3 is 18 residues long. Germline-derived CDR1 and CDR2 are SGHDN and FVKESK. Trimming at V came to 0 bases and at J to 0 bases, leaving 10 bases not matched to a gene. CDR3 sequence: CASSQDYGPGGLNTEAFF. CDR3 nucleotides: TGTGCCAGCAGCCAAGACTACGGGCCAGGGGGTTTGAACACTGAAGCTTTCTTT.

The chain combines TRBV29-1 with TRBJ2-7; 14 bases match TRBD2. The CDR3 contains 16 residues. The germline V gene encodes CDR1 SQVTM and CDR2 ANQGSEA. Losses at the gene ends were 4 bases for V and 3 bases for J; bases not matched to a gene: 8. The CDR3 nucleotides read TGCAGCGTTGGAGGGACTAGCGGGAGAAGTCTCTACGAGCAGTACTTC. It codes for CSVGGTSGRSLYEQYF.

The chain links TRBV5-1 to TRBJ2-7; 8 positions match TRBD1. Germline V gene data show CDR1 as SGHRS and CDR2 as YFSETQ. CDR3 length equals 15 residues. V dropped 0 bases and J dropped 4; count of bases not matched to a gene: 6. CDR3 coding DNA: TGCGCCAGCAGCTTGGAAAACAGGGGGTGGTACGAGCAGTACTTC. Protein sequence: CASSLENRGWYEQYF.

The rearrangement uses TRBV5-6 and TRBJ1-5; a possible D gene is TRBD1 (5 bases). CDR3 size: 15 residues. V lost 0 bases and J 0 bases, leaving 7 bases between the germline ends. CDR1 SGHDT and CDR2 YYEEEE come from the germline V gene. CDR3 DNA sequence: TGTGCCAGCAGCTTGGGGGGCCTTAGCAATCAGCCCCAGCATTTT. Protein sequence: CASSLGGLSNQPQHF.